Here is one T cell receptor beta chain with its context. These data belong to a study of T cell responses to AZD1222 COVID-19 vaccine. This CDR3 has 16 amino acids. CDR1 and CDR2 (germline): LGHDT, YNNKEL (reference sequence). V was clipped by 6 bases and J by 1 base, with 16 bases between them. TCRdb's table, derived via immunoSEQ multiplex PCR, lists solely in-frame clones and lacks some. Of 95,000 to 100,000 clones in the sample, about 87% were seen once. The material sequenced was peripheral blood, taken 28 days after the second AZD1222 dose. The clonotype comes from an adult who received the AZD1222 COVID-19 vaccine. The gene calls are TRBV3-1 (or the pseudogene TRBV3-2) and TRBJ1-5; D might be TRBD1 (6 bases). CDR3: CASSPDRLRSNQPQHF. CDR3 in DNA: TGTGCCAGCAGTCCAGACAGGCTACGGAGCAATCAGCCCCAGCATTTT.